This T cell receptor (beta chain) was captured in a study of cytomegalovirus exposure and HLA in healthy donors. General study results and limits: An analysis was carried out at a later point. It showed that HLA-associated TCR beta chains were more clonally expanded than equally common non-associated chains. Compared with the roughly 730-donor mean, an Asian-associated ancestry cluster reportedly had fewer N-insertions, according to a later analysis.

Germline loops: CDR1 SGHKS, CDR2 YYEKEE (reference sequence). The CDR3 has 18 residues. V lost 4 bases and J lost 4; bases outside the gene matches: 17. About this clone itself: Its matching antigen is unknown.

Primers for the PCR totalled 60 Vbeta and 13 Jbeta. Clones were read by immunoSEQ multiplex PCR, and TCRdb kept only the in-frame ones, dropping some. The table lists about 160,000 clones, 84% of them singletons, with approximately 1.9% in the top ten. Donors counted as nominally healthy when sampled, yet unrecorded immune exposures were likely. This rearrangement joins TRBV5-5 to TRBJ1-3, with 7 bases that match TRBD1. The sequenced sample was PBMCs. The clonotype originates from a man younger than 35 in good health and CMV-seronegative. This chain's CDR3 is CASSHNQGDLVSGNTIYF. DNA for the CDR3: TGTGCCAGCAGCCACAATCAGGGGGATTTAGTCTCCGGAAACACCATATATTTT.